The source of this T cell receptor (beta chain) is a study of CD4 and CD8 cells across lung adenocarcinoma regions. Samples came from patients with localized non-small cell lung adenocarcinoma. Worth noting for this clonotype: One junction end does not reproduce the germline sequence, and a read error may be involved.

Via MiXCR, TCRdb re-called the PCR reads, giving one row per CDR3 protein. The table lists approximately 19,000 distinct CDR3 sequences, around 51% of them singletons, with about a quarter in the top ten. The CDR3 is 18 amino acids. The germline CDR1 and CDR2 sequences are MNHEY and SMNVEV (reference sequence). This receptor was identified in a female donor with lung adenocarcinoma. The CD4 and CD8 labels of this study may be unreliable. V is TRBV27 and J is TRBJ2-5; D perhaps matches TRBD1 (6 bases). The sequenced sample was CD8+ T cells from the center of a lung tumor. CDR3: CASSFRGLGERDQGTQYF. For the CDR3, the DNA is TGTGCCAGCAGTTTCAGGGGTTTGGGGGAACGTGACCAAGGGACCCAGTACTTC.